Listed here are 12 T cell receptor beta chains from one sample, sequenced in a study of OX40 agonist ivuxolimab in advanced cancers. Clones were read by immunoSEQ multiplex PCR, and TCRdb kept only the in-frame ones, dropping some. The sample lists roughly 70,000 clones; 80% to 85% were seen once. Sequenced here: CD4+ or CD8+ T cells sorted from blood, sampled in a trial of the OX40 agonist ivuxolimab. All receptors come from an adult with an advanced solid tumor such as melanoma, head and neck, liver or kidney cancer.

V usage is TRBV29-1 and J usage is TRBJ2-3; 9 nucleotides align to TRBD1. The CDR3 covers 12 residues. Trimming cost V 5 bases and J 4 bases; bases outside gene matches: 1. Germline V gives CDR1 SQVTM, CDR2 ANQGSEA. CDR3 region: CSVRTGADTQYF. The CDR3 coding sequence is TGCAGCGTTCGGACAGGGGCAGATACGCAGTATTTT.

This chain joins TRBV28 and TRBJ1-4; no firm D call. Germline-derived CDR1 and CDR2 are MDHEN and SYDVKM. V was cut by 5 bases and J by 7 bases, with 8 bases left in between. The length of the CDR3 is 12 residues. The CDR3 protein is CASSRVGEKLFF. In DNA form, the CDR3 reads TGTGCCAGCAGTCGAGTTGGTGAAAAACTGTTTTTT.

The V call is TRBV27, the J call TRBJ1-4; D unresolved. CDR1 and CDR2 (germline): MNHEY, SMNVEV (reference sequence). The CDR3 has 15 amino acids. V was pared by 4 bases and J by 4 bases, with 13 bases between. The CDR3 reads CASSSGSLGNEKLFF. In DNA, the CDR3 is TGTGCCAGCAGTTCAGGTAGTCTTGGTAATGAAAAACTGTTTTTT. Full variable domain (missing parts from reference TRBV27 and TRBJ1-4): EAQVTQNPRYLITVTGKKLTVTCSQNMNHEYMSWYRQDPGLGLRQIYYSMNVEVTDKGDVPEGYKVSRKEKRNFPLILESPSPNQTSLYFCASSSGSLGNEKLFFGSGTQLSVL.

This chain uses TRBV7-9 with TRBJ2-1; D is ambiguous. The V end was cut by 3 bases, the J end by 7 bases, with 10 bases between. The CDR3 is 13 residues long. Germline CDR1 reads SEHNR; CDR2 reads FQNEAQ (reference sequence). This chain's CDR3 is CASSLTDQNEQFF. As DNA, the CDR3 is TGTGCCAGCAGCTTGACCGATCAGAATGAGCAGTTCTTC. The full variable domain, with the rest looked up from reference TRBV7-9 and TRBJ2-1, is DTGVSQNPRHKITKRGQNVTFRCDPISEHNRLYWYRQTLGQGPEFLTYFQNEAQLEKSRLLSDRFSAERPKGSFSTLEIQRTEQGDSAMYLCASSLTDQNEQFFGPGTRLTVL.

V usage is TRBV5-1 and J usage is TRBJ2-2, with TRBD1 identical over 7 bases. CDR1 and CDR2 (germline): SGHRS, YFSETQ. V trimming: 2 bases; J trimming: 6 bases; junction bases outside the gene matches: 1. This CDR3 spans 13 amino acids. The CDR3 DNA follows: TGCGCCAGCAGCTTTACAGGGGCCGGGGAGCTGTTTTTT. It is translated as CASSFTGAGELFF.

V gene TRBV27 combines with J gene TRBJ2-2; unclear D gene. This CDR3 contains 13 residues. V shed 5 bases and J shed 9 bases, with 13 bases lying between them. Germline assignment: CDR1 MNHEY and CDR2 SMNVEV (reference sequence). The CDR3 here is CASSLDGAWELFF. In nucleotides, the CDR3 is TGTGCCAGCAGTCTGGACGGAGCCTGGGAGCTGTTTTTT.

This clone was detected once. This sequence joins TRBV7-9 and TRBJ2-7; TRBD2 matches at 11 bases. V dropped 5 bases and J dropped 3; count of bases not matched to a gene: 12. This CDR3 spans 17 amino acids. Looked up from germline, CDR1 is SEHNR and CDR2 is FQNEAQ (reference sequence). The CDR3 DNA is TGTGCCAGCAGCCCATTAGCGGGGGGGCCGGGGAGCTACGAGCAGTACGTC. Its protein is CASSPLAGGPGSYEQYV.

This rearrangement joins TRBV6-5 to TRBJ1-4, with unresolved D. The ends were cut back, 6 bases at V and 5 bases at J, with 7 bases in the middle. The germline V gene has CDR1 MNHEY and CDR2 SVGAGI. The CDR3 totals 12 residues. CDR3: CASRKANEKLFF. In DNA form, the CDR3 reads TGTGCCAGCAGGAAGGCGAATGAAAAACTGTTTTTT.

The chain recombines TRBV2 with TRBJ1-5; no clear D. The CDR3 consists of 12 residues. Germline loops: CDR1 SNHLY, CDR2 FYNNEI. Trimming pared 4 bases from V and 10 bases from J, leaving 11 bases between. The DNA of the CDR3 is TGTGCCAGCAGTGTGGGCTCTGGACCCCAGCATTTT. Translated, it gives CASSVGSGPQHF.

This chain links TRBV11-3 with TRBJ1-2; D is uncertain. V was cut by 1 base and J by 5 bases, with 2 bases left in between. Germline V gene lookup returns CDR1 SGHNT and CDR2 YENEEA. The CDR3 consists of 11 residues. As DNA, the CDR3 is TGTGCCAGCAGCTTAGGTTATGGCTACACCTTC. Amino acids: CASSLGYGYTF. The whole variable domain, remainder taken from reference TRBV11-3 and TRBJ1-2, is EAGVVQSPRYKIIEKKQPVAFWCNPISGHNTLYWYLQNLGQGPELLIRYENEEAVDDSQLPKDRFSAERLKGVDSTLKIQPAELGDSAVYLCASSLGYGYTFGSGTRLTVV.

V usage is TRBV11-3 and J usage is TRBJ2-2; the match to TRBD1 covers 7 bases. CDR3 length equals 16 residues. V lost 5 bases, J lost 3 bases, and 9 bases stayed unmatched. Germline V gene data show CDR1 as SGHNT and CDR2 as YENEEA. The CDR3 loop is CASSKLGGKDTGELFF. The CDR3 nucleotides are TGTGCCAGCAGCAAGCTAGGGGGCAAGGACACCGGGGAGCTGTTTTTT.

The CDR3 DNA reads TGTGCCAGCAGCTTACGCGAACCGGGCTTTAGAGCCTACGAGCAGTACTTC. Residues: CASSLREPGFRAYEQYF. The gene calls are TRBV7-2 and TRBJ2-7, with D unclear. The CDR3 extends over 17 amino acids. V lost 2 bases and J lost 2, with 19 bases in between. Germline V CDR1 and CDR2: SGHTA, FQGNSA.